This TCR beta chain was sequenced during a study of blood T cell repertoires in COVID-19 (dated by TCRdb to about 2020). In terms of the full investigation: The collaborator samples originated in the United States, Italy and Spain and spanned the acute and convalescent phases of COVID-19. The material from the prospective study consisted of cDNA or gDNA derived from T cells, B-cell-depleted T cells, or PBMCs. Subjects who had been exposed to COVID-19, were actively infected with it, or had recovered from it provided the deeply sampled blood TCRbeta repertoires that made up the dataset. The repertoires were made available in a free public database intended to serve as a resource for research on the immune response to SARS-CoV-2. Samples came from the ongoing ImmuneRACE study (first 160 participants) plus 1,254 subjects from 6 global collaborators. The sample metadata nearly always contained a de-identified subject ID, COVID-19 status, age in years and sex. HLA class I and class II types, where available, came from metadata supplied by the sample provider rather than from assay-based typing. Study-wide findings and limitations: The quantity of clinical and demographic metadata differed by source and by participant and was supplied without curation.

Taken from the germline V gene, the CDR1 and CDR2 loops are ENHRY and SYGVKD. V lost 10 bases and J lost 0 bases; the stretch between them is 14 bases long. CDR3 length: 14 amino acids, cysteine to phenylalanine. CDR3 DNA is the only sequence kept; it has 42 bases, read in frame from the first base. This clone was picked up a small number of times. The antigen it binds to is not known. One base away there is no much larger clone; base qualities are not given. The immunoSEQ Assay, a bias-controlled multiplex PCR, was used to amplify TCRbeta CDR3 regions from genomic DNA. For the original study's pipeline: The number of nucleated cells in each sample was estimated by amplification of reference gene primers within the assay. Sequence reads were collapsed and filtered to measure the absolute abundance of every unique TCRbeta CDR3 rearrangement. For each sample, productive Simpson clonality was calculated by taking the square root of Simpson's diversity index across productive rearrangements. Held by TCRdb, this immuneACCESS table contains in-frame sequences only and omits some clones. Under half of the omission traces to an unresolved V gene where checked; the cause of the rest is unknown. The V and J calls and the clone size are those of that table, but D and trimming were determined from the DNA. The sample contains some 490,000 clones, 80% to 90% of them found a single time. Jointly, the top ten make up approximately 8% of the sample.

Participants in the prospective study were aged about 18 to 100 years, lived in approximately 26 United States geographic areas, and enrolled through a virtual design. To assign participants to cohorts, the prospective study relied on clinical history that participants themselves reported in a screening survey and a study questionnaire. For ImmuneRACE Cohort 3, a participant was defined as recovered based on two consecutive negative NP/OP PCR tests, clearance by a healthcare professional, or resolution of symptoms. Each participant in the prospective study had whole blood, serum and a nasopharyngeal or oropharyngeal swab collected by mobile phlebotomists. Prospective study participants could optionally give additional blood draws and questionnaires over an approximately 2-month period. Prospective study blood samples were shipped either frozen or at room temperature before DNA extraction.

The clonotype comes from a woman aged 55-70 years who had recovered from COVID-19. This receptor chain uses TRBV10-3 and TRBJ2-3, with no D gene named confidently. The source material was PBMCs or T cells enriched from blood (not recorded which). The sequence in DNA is TGTGCCACCTCCGACAAGCCTAGCACAGATACGCAGTATTTT. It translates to CATSDKPSTDTQYF.